The 21 T cell receptor beta chains reported below all come from one sample, sequenced in a study of cytomegalovirus exposure and HLA in healthy donors. Use of 60 Vbeta and 13 Jbeta primers characterized the PCR. TCRdb's table, derived via immunoSEQ multiplex PCR, lists solely in-frame clones and lacks some. Of about 220,000 clones listed, 82% are singletons. The sample taken for sequencing was PBMCs. Every receptor here comes from a woman in her thirties or forties in good health and CMV-seropositive.

In regard to this clone: Other DNA variants within this sample encode the same CDR3. The chain couples TRBV9 to TRBJ1-2, with 7 bases fitting TRBD1. V dropped 0 bases and J dropped 0; count of bases not matched to a gene: 2. This CDR3 contains 15 residues. The germline V gene encodes CDR1 SGDLS and CDR2 YYNGEE. CDR3 nucleotide sequence: TGTGCCAGCAGCGTAGGTGGGACAGCTAACTATGGCTACACCTTC. This translates into CASSVGGTANYGYTF.

Only one count was recorded for this clone. One junction end disagrees with the germline gene, perhaps due to a read error. The chain carries TRBV7-9 and TRBJ1-1; no firm D call. This CDR3 spans 12 amino acids. CDR1 and CDR2 (germline): SEHNR, FQNEAQ (reference sequence). The CDR3 nucleotides read TGTTCCAGCACCGAGGGCAGGACTGAAGCTTTCTTT. It yields the protein CSSTEGRTEAFF.

The V gene is TRBV15, the J gene TRBJ2-1; D is possibly TRBD2 (6 bases). This CDR3 is built from 15 residues. Per germline, CDR1 LNHNV and CDR2 YYDKDF (reference sequence). Trimming took off 0 bases at V and 5 bases at J, with 11 bases between the two ends. The CDR3 reads CATSRDSGLNNEQFF. CDR3 sequence (DNA): TGTGCCACCAGCAGAGATAGCGGCCTGAACAATGAGCAGTTCTTC. The full variable domain, with the rest looked up from reference TRBV15 and TRBJ2-1, is DAMVIQNPRYQVTQFGKPVTLSCSQTLNHNVMYWYQQKSSQAPKLLFHYYDKDFNNEADTPDNFQSRRPNTSFCFLDIRSPGLGDTAMYLCATSRDSGLNNEQFFGPGTRLTVL.

The chain combines TRBV19 with TRBJ1-5; no clear D. Germline CDR1 and CDR2: LNHDA and SQIVND (reference sequence). V was trimmed by 1 base and J by 9 bases, leaving 7 bases between them. This CDR3 is 12 amino acids long. In DNA, the CDR3 is TGTGCCAGTAGTATAGTGACTGGGCCCCAGCATTTT. Amino acids: CASSIVTGPQHF. The entire variable domain, with the rest obtained from reference TRBV19 and TRBJ1-5, is as follows: DGGITQSPKYLFRKEGQNVTLSCEQNLNHDAMYWYRQDPGQGLRLIYYSQIVNDFQKGDIAEGYSVSREKKESFPLTVTSAQKNPTAFYLCASSIVTGPQHFGDGTRLSIL.

This clone was detected a few times. Different DNA sequences within this sample yield the same CDR3. V usage is TRBV4-1 and J usage is TRBJ1-5; 7 nucleotides match TRBD1. The germline V gene has CDR1 MGHRA and CDR2 YSYEKL. Trimming at V came to 6 bases and at J to 6 bases, leaving 11 bases not matched to a gene. The CDR3 totals 15 residues. The CDR3 reads CASSSAGGRGQPQHF. DNA of the CDR3: TGCGCCAGCAGTTCCGCAGGGGGTCGAGGTCAGCCCCAGCATTTT.

The CDR3, as DNA: TGTGCCAGCAGCCAAGATGGACTAGCGGGGGGGACCAATGAGCAGTTCTTC. This encodes CASSQDGLAGGTNEQFF. The chain recombines TRBV4-2 with TRBJ2-1, with 15 bases identical to TRBD2. Per the germline V gene, CDR1 is LGHNA and CDR2 is YNFKEQ. This CDR3 has 17 amino acids. V dropped 0 bases and J dropped 6; count of bases not matched to a gene: 3.

The J gene is TRBJ1-3, the V gene TRBV7-2; D perhaps matches TRBD1 (5 bases). Trimming pared 0 bases from V and 2 bases from J, leaving 11 bases between. CDR1 is SGHTA, CDR2 FQGNSA, per germline. The CDR3 is 16 residues long. The chain's CDR3 is CASSLAGGGTGNTIYF. CDR3 in DNA: TGTGCCAGCAGCTTAGCGGGGGGGGGAACTGGAAACACCATATATTTT.

V is TRBV9 and J is TRBJ1-5; unclear D gene. Germline V CDR1 and CDR2: SGDLS, YYNGEE. Trimming removed 0 bases at V and 5 bases at J, with 6 bases between. The CDR3 loop spans 13 amino acids. For the CDR3, the DNA is TGTGCCAGCAGCGTAGGGGCAGATCAGCCCCAGCATTTT. Translated, it gives CASSVGADQPQHF.

The CDR3 here is CAILPGQGVNEQFF. CDR3 coding DNA: TGTGCCATCCTACCGGGACAGGGGGTCAATGAGCAGTTCTTC. The chain employs TRBV10-3 and TRBJ2-1, with 11 bases aligning to TRBD1. The germline CDR1 and CDR2 sequences are ENHRY and SYGVKD. V trimming: 8 bases; J trimming: 6 bases; junction bases outside the gene matches: 6. The CDR3 runs 14 residues.

The chain has TRBV12-5 and TRBJ2-2, with 9 nucleotides matching TRBD2. CDR3 length: 16 residues. Trimming at V came to 1 base and at J to 7 bases, leaving 7 bases not matched to a gene. Per the germline V gene, CDR1 is LGHNT and CDR2 is FRNRAP. CDR3 protein: CASGLGLAGLDGELFF. The CDR3 nucleotides read TGTGCTAGTGGTTTGGGGCTAGCGGGGCTAGACGGGGAGCTGTTTTTT.

This clone was found a few times. The V and J genes are TRBV9 and TRBJ2-7, with 10 positions matching TRBD2. V dropped 3 bases and J dropped 3; count of bases not matched to a gene: 9. CDR1 and CDR2 (germline): SGDLS, YYNGEE. The CDR3 loop spans 16 amino acids. The CDR3 nucleotides are TGTGCCAGCAGCGCTAGCGGGAGTCACGGAGGCTACGAGCAGTACTTC. Amino acid sequence: CASSASGSHGGYEQYF.

The chain carries TRBV19 and TRBJ2-1; 8 nucleotides align to TRBD1. Germline V gene sequence: CDR1 LNHDA, CDR2 SQIVND (reference sequence). The CDR3 runs to 14 residues. V was pared by 7 bases and J by 9 bases, with 11 bases of the junction left unmatched. DNA of the CDR3: TGTGCCAGTACCCCGGGACAGGTCCCCTCTGAGCAGTTCTTC. It is translated as CASTPGQVPSEQFF.

The chain recombines TRBV30 with TRBJ2-2; D gene ambiguous. Trimming stripped 0 bases from V and 7 bases from J, with 6 bases between. CDR3 length equals 12 residues. Germline values: CDR1 GTSNPN, CDR2 SVGIG (reference sequence). The CDR3, as DNA: TGTGCCTGGAGTGTACAATTCGGGGAGCTGTTTTTT. Translated: CAWSVQFGELFF.

The chain recombines TRBV4-3 with TRBJ2-1, with a possible D match to TRBD2 (6 bases). CDR3 length equals 15 residues. V was clipped by 1 base and J by 3 bases, with 10 bases between them. Germline V gene sequence: CDR1 LGHNA, CDR2 YSLEER. The DNA for the CDR3 is TGCGCCAGCAGCCAAGTAGTTAGCGGCTACAATGAGCAGTTCTTC. It yields the protein CASSQVVSGYNEQFF.

The chain carries TRBV10-3 and TRBJ2-1; D unresolved. From germline, CDR1 is ENHRY and CDR2 SYGVKD. The CDR3 runs to 15 residues. The germline V and J ends were trimmed by 2 bases and 0 bases, with 8 bases remaining between them. For the CDR3, the DNA is TGTGCCATCAGTGAGAATGTGGCCTCCTACAATGAGCAGTTCTTC. Its translation: CAISENVASYNEQFF.

V usage is TRBV7-3 and J usage is TRBJ2-7; 9 bases are shared with TRBD1. The CDR3 is made up of 15 amino acids. Germline CDR1 reads SGHTA; CDR2 reads FQGTGA. V lost 5 bases to trimming and J lost 7 bases; unmatched junction nucleotides: 12. The CDR3 coding sequence is TGTGCCAGCAGCCTTCCGGGACAGGGCAAAAGTGAGCAGTACTTC. It is translated as CASSLPGQGKSEQYF.

This rearrangement joins TRBV29-1 to TRBJ2-1, with D possibly TRBD1 on 6 matching bases. The V end lost 6 bases, the J end lost 0 bases, and 15 bases lay between the germline ends. Germline CDR1 reads SQVTM; CDR2 reads ANQGSEA. CDR3 length: 15 amino acids. The CDR3 DNA sequence: TGCAGCGTCGTTGGGGGCCCGGGCTCCTACAATGAGCAGTTCTTC. Amino acid sequence: CSVVGGPGSYNEQFF.

The V call is TRBV5-1, the J call TRBJ1-4; D may be TRBD1 (6 bases). Trimming pared 2 bases from V and 4 bases from J, leaving 18 bases between. The CDR3 covers 17 residues. Per the germline V gene, CDR1 is SGHRS and CDR2 is YFSETQ. As DNA, the CDR3 is TGCGCCAGCAGCTTCGGAGTAGGGGGACTACTTAATGAAAAACTGTTTTTT. Amino acid sequence: CASSFGVGGLLNEKLFF. Full variable domain (remainder filled in from reference TRBV5-1 and TRBJ1-4): KAGVTQTPRYLIKTRGQQVTLSCSPISGHRSVSWYQQTPGQGLQFLFEYFSETQRNKGNFPGRFSGRQFSNSRSEMNVSTLELGDSALYLCASSFGVGGLLNEKLFFGSGTQLSVL.

The V gene is TRBV9, the J gene TRBJ2-7; TRBD2 might be the D (6 bases). V was cut by 4 bases and J by 0 bases, with 20 bases left in between. Looked up from germline, CDR1 is SGDLS and CDR2 is YYNGEE. This CDR3 has 17 residues. The CDR3 here is CASSPRGGPPSSYEQYF. The CDR3 DNA reads TGTGCCAGCAGCCCAAGAGGAGGGCCCCCAAGCTCCTACGAGCAGTACTTC.

V usage is TRBV11-2 and J usage is TRBJ1-5, with D unclear. V lost 5 bases to trimming and J lost 9 bases, with 14 bases between them. The CDR3 consists of 13 residues. Looked up from germline, CDR1 is SGHAT and CDR2 is FQNNGV. CDR3: CASSPPSGLPQHF. The CDR3, as DNA: TGTGCCAGCAGCCCACCTTCCGGGTTGCCCCAGCATTTT.

Note on this clone: The sample holds other DNA sequences that translate to the same CDR3. The chain carries TRBV30 and TRBJ2-7; D unresolved. Germline CDR1 reads GTSNPN; CDR2 reads SVGIG (reference sequence). The ends were cut back, 2 bases at V and 4 bases at J, with 6 bases in the middle. The CDR3 is made up of 11 amino acids. The CDR3 DNA is TGTGCCTGGAGTTCTCGGTACGAGCAGTACTTC. It codes for CAWSSRYEQYF.